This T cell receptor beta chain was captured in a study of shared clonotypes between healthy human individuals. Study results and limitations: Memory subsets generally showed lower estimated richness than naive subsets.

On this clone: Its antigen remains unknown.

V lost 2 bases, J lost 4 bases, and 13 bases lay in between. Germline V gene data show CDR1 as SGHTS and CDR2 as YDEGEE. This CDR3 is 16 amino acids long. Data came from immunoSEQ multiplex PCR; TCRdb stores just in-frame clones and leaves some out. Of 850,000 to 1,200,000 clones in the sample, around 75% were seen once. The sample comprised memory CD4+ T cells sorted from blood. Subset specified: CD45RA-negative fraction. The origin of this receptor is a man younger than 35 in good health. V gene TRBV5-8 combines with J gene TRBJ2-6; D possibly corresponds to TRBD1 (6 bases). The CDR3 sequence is CASSFLQGSGANVLTF. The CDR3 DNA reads TGTGCCAGCAGCTTCCTACAGGGCTCCGGGGCCAACGTCCTGACTTTC. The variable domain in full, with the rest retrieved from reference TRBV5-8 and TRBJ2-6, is EAGVTQSPTHLIKTRGQQATLRCSPISGHTSVYWYQQALGLGLQFLLWYDEGEERNRGNFPPRFSGRQFPNYSSELNVNALELEDSALYLCASSFLQGSGANVLTFGAGSRLTVL.